These 28 T cell receptor beta chains share one sample of origin, sequenced in a study of blood T cell repertoires in COVID-19. Using immunoSEQ multiplex PCR, the repertoire was profiled, and TCRdb retains in-frame clones only, with some absent. This table holds under 200,000 clones, under 80% found once. The specimen sequenced was peripheral blood. All receptors derive from an elderly woman with acute or convalescent COVID-19.

This sequence joins TRBV19 and TRBJ2-3; no clear D gene. Germline CDR1 LNHDA, CDR2 SQIVND (reference sequence). Trimming stripped 1 base from V and 10 bases from J, with 21 bases between. The CDR3 length is 16 residues. Written as DNA, the CDR3 is TGTGCCAGTAGTATAGGTAATAGAGTCGGTCTTTTGGCGCAGTATTTT. Amino acid sequence: CASSIGNRVGLLAQYF.

The V call is TRBV4-2, the J call TRBJ1-2; 10 nucleotides align to TRBD1. Unmatched junction bases numbered 9, after V lost 0 bases and J lost 8 bases. Germline lookup yields CDR1 LGHNA and CDR2 YNFKEQ. The CDR3 is made up of 16 amino acids. The chain's CDR3 is CASSQEPGQGNLGYTF. The CDR3 DNA reads TGTGCCAGCAGCCAAGAACCGGGACAGGGGAATCTGGGCTACACCTTC.

The rearrangement joins TRBV6-5 to TRBJ2-2, with 8 bases that match TRBD2. Germline V gene sequence: CDR1 MNHEY, CDR2 SVGAGI. After removal of 7 bases from V and 7 bases from J, the junction contained 8 bases not matched to a gene. The CDR3 has 14 amino acids. The CDR3 DNA reads TGTGCCAGCACCCGAGCGGGAGATATCGGGGAGCTGTTTTTT. It specifies CASTRAGDIGELFF.

CDR3: CASSSGQFLETQYF. Here the CDR3 DNA reads TGTGCCAGCAGTTCGGGACAGTTTCTGGAGACCCAGTACTTC. This chain uses TRBV27 with TRBJ2-5; the match to TRBD1 covers 7 bases. J was trimmed by 5 bases and V by 4 bases; bases with no gene match: 7. The CDR3 spans 14 residues. Germline CDR1 reads MNHEY; CDR2 reads SMNVEV (reference sequence).

The V and J genes are TRBV25-1 and TRBJ2-6, with TRBD1 matching over 10 bases. This CDR3 has 17 amino acids. Trimming removed 4 bases from V and 2 bases from J; junction bases left unmatched: 5. CDR1 and CDR2 from the germline V gene are MGHDK and SYGVNS. CDR3 coding DNA: TGTGCCAGCAGTGGGGGACAGGGGAAGGCTGGGGCCAACGTCCTGACTTTC. Protein product: CASSGGQGKAGANVLTF.

The rearrangement links TRBV6-5 to TRBJ1-5; TRBD1 matches at 8 bases. V dropped 3 bases and J dropped 4; count of bases not matched to a gene: 2. The CDR3 covers 14 residues. Germline V lookup: CDR1 MNHEY, CDR2 SVGAGI. The CDR3 DNA reads as TGTGCCAGCAGTTATTACAGGGGGAATCAGCCCCAGCATTTT. Residues: CASSYYRGNQPQHF.

This clone has only a few counts. The chain carries TRBV25-1 and TRBJ2-2; D might be TRBD1 (6 bases). CDR3 length equals 16 residues. Germline CDR1 and CDR2: MGHDK and SYGVNS. Trimming took off 1 base at V and 4 bases at J, with 13 bases between the two ends. CDR3 sequence reads: CASSEWGRGRTGELFF. The CDR3 DNA reads as TGTGCCAGCAGTGAATGGGGCAGGGGTCGCACCGGGGAGCTGTTTTTT.

This sequence joins TRBV3-1 (or the pseudogene TRBV3-2) and TRBJ2-2; D gene ambiguous. V lost 1 base, J lost 6 bases, and 6 bases lay in between. Per the germline V gene, CDR1 is LGHDT and CDR2 is YNNKEL (reference sequence). The CDR3 has 13 residues. CDR3: CASSQGHPGELFF. The CDR3 region has the DNA TGTGCCAGCAGCCAAGGACACCCCGGGGAGCTGTTTTTT.

The chain carries TRBV13 and TRBJ2-2; D not certain. CDR3 length equals 16 residues. Germline CDR1 PRHDT, CDR2 FYEKMQ (reference sequence). Trimming removed 5 bases from V and 5 bases from J, with 18 bases in between. CDR3 sequence reads: CASSQRDPFTTGELFF. The CDR3 nucleotides are TGTGCCAGCAGCCAGCGAGATCCGTTTACTACCGGGGAGCTGTTTTTT.

This chain connects TRBV28 to TRBJ2-5; weak D call: TRBD1 (6 bases). With 10 bases removed from V and 5 bases from J, the gap between germline ends came to 11 bases. CDR1 is MDHEN, CDR2 SYDVKM, per germline. CDR3 length: 11 residues. This chain's CDR3 is CAIGGDETQYF. The CDR3 coding sequence is TGTGCCATTGGGGGCGATGAGACCCAGTACTTC.

The chain combines TRBV18 with TRBJ1-2; 9 bases are a match to TRBD1. The CDR3 contains 15 residues. Per germline, CDR1 KGHSH and CDR2 LQKENI. With 0 bases clipped from V and 6 bases from J, the junction kept 5 bases outside the gene matches. The CDR3, as DNA: TGTGCCAGCTCACCACCTTCGGACAGGGGTCATGGCTACACCTTC. As protein: CASSPPSDRGHGYTF.

This chain connects TRBV4-1 to TRBJ2-2; TRBD2 is a possible D gene (5 bases). The V end was cut by 1 base, the J end by 3 bases, with 12 bases between. The germline V gene has CDR1 MGHRA and CDR2 YSYEKL. The CDR3 is 16 residues long. The chain's CDR3 is CASSQAGIRDTGELFF. The CDR3 DNA reads TGCGCCAGCAGCCAAGCCGGGATTAGGGACACCGGGGAGCTGTTTTTT.

The genes are TRBV6-5 and TRBJ2-7; 11 positions agree with TRBD2. Looked up from germline, CDR1 is MNHEY and CDR2 is SVGAGI. This CDR3 region has 15 residues. V gave up 7 bases and J gave up 1 base; unmatched junction bases: 6. The CDR3 loop reads CASKIAGGLSYEQYF. The CDR3 DNA is TGTGCCAGCAAAATAGCGGGAGGGTTATCCTACGAGCAGTACTTC.

This chain uses TRBV6-2 or TRBV6-3 with TRBJ2-1; D call uncertain. The V and J ends lost 4 bases and 6 bases respectively, with 10 bases between them. Germline-derived CDR1 and CDR2 are MNHEY and SVGEGT. This CDR3 has 13 residues. This chain's CDR3 is CASSFLPRNEQFF. CDR3 bases: TGTGCCAGCAGTTTCCTTCCCCGCAATGAGCAGTTCTTC.

In its sample, this clone was seen a few times. The V gene is TRBV30, the J gene TRBJ1-1; D might be TRBD1 (5 bases). V shed 2 bases and J shed 3 bases, with 19 bases lying between them. The CDR3 contains 16 residues. CDR1 and CDR2 from the germline V gene are GTSNPN and SVGIG (reference sequence). The CDR3 loop is CAWSPPYGAGDTEAFF. The CDR3 DNA sequence: TGTGCCTGGAGTCCACCTTATGGGGCAGGCGACACTGAAGCTTTCTTT.

The chain uses TRBV5-4 and TRBJ2-5; no firm D call. The CDR3 has 16 residues. Trimming stripped 0 bases from V and 2 bases from J, with 14 bases between. The germline CDR1 and CDR2 sequences are SGHNT and YYREEE (reference sequence). DNA of the CDR3: TGTGCCAGCAGCTTGGCAGCACAGATCGATCAAGAGACCCAGTACTTC. Amino acids: CASSLAAQIDQETQYF.

This clone occurred once. The rearrangement uses TRBV18 and TRBJ2-3, with 12 nucleotides matching TRBD2. Losses at the gene ends were 1 base for V and 4 bases for J; bases not matched to a gene: 3. Germline CDR1 and CDR2: KGHSH and LQKENI. The CDR3 sequence is 16 residues long. The CDR3 region is CASSPLTSGSADTQYF. The CDR3 coding sequence is TGTGCCAGCTCACCACTGACTAGCGGGAGTGCAGATACGCAGTATTTT.

The genes are TRBV4-3 and TRBJ1-1; 7 positions match TRBD1. CDR3 length: 15 residues. Germline trimming cut 4 bases from V and 1 base from J; bases unmatched to any gene: 6. Looked up from germline, CDR1 is LGHNA and CDR2 is YSLEER. DNA for the CDR3: TGCGCCAGCAGCCTTGGAAGGGGGCGGAACACTGAAGCTTTCTTT. Protein product: CASSLGRGRNTEAFF.

This clone has just a few counts. This rearrangement joins TRBV27 to TRBJ2-3; TRBD2 agrees at 14 bases. V lost 5 bases to trimming and J lost 8 bases; unmatched junction nucleotides: 9. The germline V gene encodes CDR1 MNHEY and CDR2 SMNVEV (reference sequence). This CDR3 is built from 16 residues. The CDR3 sequence: CASSPTGLAGVFTQYF. The CDR3 nucleotides are TGTGCCAGCAGTCCGACGGGACTAGCGGGAGTATTTACGCAGTATTTT.

This clone was detected ten times or more. This chain links TRBV4-1 with TRBJ1-3, with 7 bases aligning to TRBD1. This CDR3 spans 16 amino acids. Germline-derived CDR1 and CDR2 are MGHRA and YSYEKL. With V trimmed by 0 bases and J by 7 bases, 9 bases remained unmatched. The CDR3 loop is CASSQDPPGGWNTIYF. The CDR3 DNA is TGCGCCAGCAGCCAAGACCCGCCAGGGGGATGGAACACCATATATTTT.

The chain couples TRBV5-4 to TRBJ2-3; the D is unclear. Germline CDR1 SGHNT, CDR2 YYREEE (reference sequence). This CDR3 has 14 amino acids. V dropped 4 bases and J dropped 0 bases, with 9 bases sitting between them. The CDR3 DNA is TGTGCCAGCAGCCGCTTTGAGAGCACAGATACGCAGTATTTT. Translated: CASSRFESTDTQYF. Drawing the rest from reference TRBV5-4 and TRBJ2-3, the complete variable domain is ETGVTQSPTHLIKTRGQQVTLRCSSQSGHNTVSWYQQALGQGPQFIFQYYREEENGRGNFPPRFSGLQFPNYSSELNVNALELDDSALYLCASSRFESTDTQYFGPGTRLTVL.

This clone was observed once. The V gene is TRBV27, the J gene TRBJ1-1; perhaps TRBD1 as D (5 bases). Germline V CDR1 and CDR2: MNHEY, SMNVEV (reference sequence). The CDR3 runs to 14 residues. Trimming took 4 bases from V and 2 from J, leaving 11 bases between them. The CDR3 region has the DNA TGTGCCAGCAGTTCGTTCGGGGGAAACACTGAAGCTTTCTTT. Encoded protein: CASSSFGGNTEAFF.

The chain recombines TRBV28 with TRBJ2-1; no firm D call. CDR1 and CDR2 from the germline V gene are MDHEN and SYDVKM. Trimming took 6 bases from V and 5 from J, leaving 5 bases between them. The CDR3 consists of 11 residues. CDR3 coding DNA: TGTGCCAGCAGCCTTAACAATGAGCAGTTCTTC. Encoded protein: CASSLNNEQFF.

V gene TRBV28 combines with J gene TRBJ2-3, with TRBD1 as a possible D gene (7 bases). This CDR3 contains 14 residues. CDR1 and CDR2 from the germline V gene are MDHEN and SYDVKM. Trimming shortened V by 4 bases and J by 2 bases, and 10 bases separated the two germline ends. CDR3 nucleotides: TGTGCCAGCAGTTCCAGGGGGGACACAGATACGCAGTATTTT. It encodes CASSSRGDTDTQYF.

This chain joins TRBV7-2 and TRBJ2-7, with 9 bases matching TRBD2. CDR3 length: 18 residues. Germline CDR1 is SGHTA and CDR2 is FQGNSA. V lost 1 base and J lost 2; bases outside the gene matches: 12. The CDR3 loop reads CASSLGMSSGSLAYEQYF. The CDR3, as DNA: TGTGCCAGCAGCTTAGGAATGAGTAGCGGGAGTTTAGCCTACGAGCAGTACTTC.

The chain uses TRBV10-3 and TRBJ1-6; TRBD1 matches 8 bases. The CDR3 sequence is 14 residues long. Germline trimming cut 5 bases from V and 5 bases from J; bases unmatched to any gene: 2. Germline assignment: CDR1 ENHRY and CDR2 SYGVKD. CDR3 residues: CAISLQGDNSPLHF. The CDR3 nucleotides read TGTGCCATCAGTTTACAGGGGGATAATTCACCCCTCCACTTT.

The rearrangement links TRBV28 to TRBJ2-1; a possible D gene is TRBD2 (5 bases). The CDR3 covers 15 residues. CDR1 is MDHEN, CDR2 SYDVKM, per germline. Trimming pared 8 bases from V and 7 bases from J, leaving 21 bases between. CDR3 amino acids: CASCLASYGKNEQFF. CDR3 sequence (DNA): TGTGCCAGCTGCTTAGCCTCGTACGGGAAAAATGAGCAGTTCTTC.

The chain links TRBV6-5 to TRBJ1-1, with 9 positions matching TRBD1. The V and J ends lost 6 bases and 1 base, in that order; junction bases with no gene match: 6. CDR3 length: 15 amino acids. From germline, CDR1 is MNHEY and CDR2 SVGAGI. The CDR3 loop is CASSGTGLGNTEAFF. In DNA, the CDR3 is TGTGCCAGCAGCGGGACAGGGTTGGGGAACACTGAAGCTTTCTTT.